This T cell receptor beta chain was documented in a study of technical replicates of blood from a few donors. TCRdb's copy holds only in-frame clones and misses some; the assay was immunoSEQ multiplex PCR. The sample lists around 97,000 clones; 95% to 96% were seen once. The V and J ends lost 1 base and 2 bases respectively, with 8 bases between them. The germline V gene encodes CDR1 SGHNT and CDR2 YYREEE (reference sequence). The CDR3 is made up of 14 amino acids. The clonotype originates from a human donor in good health. Specimen: T cells isolated from PBMCs. This rearrangement joins TRBV5-4 to TRBJ2-3; D is uncertain. CDR3 nucleotide sequence: TGTGCCAGCAGCTTGCCCACTCTCACAGATACGCAGTATTTT. It specifies CASSLPTLTDTQYF.